The 32 T cell receptor beta chains below were found in one sample sequenced in a study of blood T cell repertoires in COVID-19. Profiling relied on immunoSEQ multiplex PCR, and the TCRdb table lists in-frame clones only, not all of them. The sample yields some 130,000 clones, 90% seen once. Sequencing was performed on peripheral blood. The receptors were sampled from a man aged 55 to 70 with COVID-19, enrolled during active disease.

This chain links TRBV5-4 with TRBJ2-7, with TRBD1 matching over 7 bases. The CDR3 spans 17 residues. Germline V gene data show CDR1 as SGHNT and CDR2 as YYREEE (reference sequence). J lost 0 bases, V lost 4 bases, and 13 bases had no gene match. For the CDR3, the DNA is TGTGCCAGCAGCCAGTACGCAGGGGGATTAAGCTCCTACGAGCAGTACTTC. Translation gives CASSQYAGGLSSYEQYF.

This chain uses TRBV6-5 with TRBJ2-1; 7 nucleotides agree with TRBD2. Germline trimming cut 11 bases from V and 7 bases from J; bases unmatched to any gene: 8. The germline V gene encodes CDR1 MNHEY and CDR2 SVGAGI. The CDR3 runs to 12 residues. This CDR3 reads CASTSDENEQFF. DNA of the CDR3: TGTGCCTCAACTAGCGATGAGAATGAGCAGTTCTTC.

This clone was counted a single time. The chain carries TRBV19 and TRBJ2-5; a weak D match, TRBD1 (6 bases). Trimming took 3 bases from V and 0 from J, leaving 11 bases between them. The length of the CDR3 is 15 residues. Per the germline V gene, CDR1 is LNHDA and CDR2 is SQIVND (reference sequence). The CDR3 DNA is TGTGCCAGTAGTATTGGCAGGGGCCACCAAGAGACCCAGTACTTC. Residues: CASSIGRGHQETQYF.

The chain carries TRBV6-1 and TRBJ1-5, with D perhaps TRBD1 (5 bases). This CDR3 contains 14 residues. The germline gives CDR1 MNHNS, CDR2 SASEGT. The V gene lost 3 bases and the J gene lost 3 bases, with 9 bases spanning the gap. The CDR3 is CASSDGADNQPQHF. The DNA of the CDR3 is TGTGCCAGCAGTGATGGGGCCGACAATCAGCCCCAGCATTTT.

This chain links TRBV7-2 with TRBJ2-1; 10 nucleotides line up with TRBD2. Germline values: CDR1 SGHTA, CDR2 FQGNSA. The CDR3 runs 15 residues. V shed 4 bases, J shed 9 bases, and the junction held 9 bases outside the gene matches. The CDR3 loop is CASSSTSGTSGEQFF. The CDR3 DNA is TGTGCCAGCAGCTCCACTAGCGGGACCTCGGGTGAGCAGTTCTTC.

On this clone: This sample also contains other DNA sequences that code for the same CDR3. CDR3 in amino acids: CASSPPTGELFF. CDR3 in DNA: TGTGCCAGCTCTCCCCCTACCGGGGAGCTGTTTTTT. This sequence joins TRBV18 and TRBJ2-2; D is unresolved. V lost 6 bases and J 5 bases, leaving 7 bases between the germline ends. The CDR3 is 12 residues long. Germline V gives CDR1 KGHSH, CDR2 LQKENI.

This sequence joins TRBV5-1 and TRBJ2-1; TRBD2 aligns across 14 bases. CDR1 and CDR2 from the germline V gene are SGHRS and YFSETQ. The CDR3 covers 18 residues. V lost 5 bases and J lost 7; bases outside the gene matches: 14. The CDR3 loop is CASSKGLAGVWAGNEQFF. The CDR3 nucleotides are TGCGCCAGCAGTAAGGGACTAGCGGGAGTCTGGGCAGGAAATGAGCAGTTCTTC.

Comments on this clone: An end of the junction does not agree with germline; a read error may underlie this. This chain connects TRBV19 to TRBJ1-4; the D is unclear. The CDR3 runs 14 residues. Germline CDR1 reads LNHDA; CDR2 reads SQIVND (reference sequence). This CDR3 reads CASRIGRDNEKLFF. CDR3 coding DNA: TGTGCCAGTAGGATAGGGAGAGATAATGAAAAACTGTTTTTT.

The chain couples TRBV27 to TRBJ2-3; 16 nucleotides agree with TRBD2. The CDR3 contains 19 residues. Germline V lookup: CDR1 MNHEY, CDR2 SMNVEV (reference sequence). After removal of 6 bases from V and 5 bases from J, the junction contained 14 bases not matched to a gene. The DNA of the CDR3 is TGTGCCAGCAGGCGTGAGGGACTAGCGGGAGGGGGGGTAGAAGATACGCAGTATTTT. This gives the protein CASRREGLAGGGVEDTQYF.

DNA for the CDR3: TGCGCCAGCAGCCAAGTTTCGCGCGGGAGTGGCTACACCTTC. It is translated as CASSQVSRGSGYTF. The genes are TRBV4-1 and TRBJ1-2; D unresolved. V was shortened by 1 base and J by 7 bases, with 13 bases between the two germline ends. This CDR3 spans 14 amino acids. CDR1 and CDR2 (germline): MGHRA, YSYEKL.

The chain couples TRBV18 to TRBJ1-3; unclear D gene. Germline values: CDR1 KGHSH, CDR2 LQKENI. Trimming removed 2 bases at V and 0 bases at J, with 14 bases between. This CDR3 region has 17 residues. The CDR3 is CASSPENHWSSGNTIYF. The CDR3 nucleotides read TGTGCCAGCTCACCAGAGAACCACTGGAGCTCTGGAAACACCATATATTTT.

The V call is TRBV15, the J call TRBJ2-2; weak D call: TRBD2 (7 bases). The V gene lost 5 bases and the J gene lost 9 bases, with 19 bases spanning the gap. Germline assignment: CDR1 LNHNV and CDR2 YYDKDF (reference sequence). The CDR3 loop spans 15 amino acids. CDR3 protein: CATSFTRGAGRELFF. The DNA for the CDR3 is TGTGCCACCAGCTTCACCCGGGGGGCGGGCCGGGAGCTGTTTTTT.

The chain recombines TRBV7-3 with TRBJ2-5; possible D gene TRBD2, 5 bases. The CDR3 is 13 residues long. V lost 4 bases and J 1 base, leaving 7 bases between the germline ends. Germline V lookup: CDR1 SGHTA, CDR2 FQGTGA. This chain's CDR3 is CASSSGVQETQYF. The CDR3 DNA sequence: TGTGCCAGCAGCTCCGGGGTCCAAGAGACCCAGTACTTC.

This clone appeared a single time. The chain is built from TRBV6-5 and TRBJ1-2, with a weak D call TRBD1 (5 bases). The CDR3 is 11 residues long. V lost 7 bases, J lost 7 bases, and 10 bases lay in between. CDR1 is MNHEY and CDR2 is SVGAGI in the germline V gene. CDR3 DNA: TGTGCCAGCACCCAGGGAAGTGGCTACACCTTC. This codes for CASTQGSGYTF.

A single count supports this clone. This chain joins TRBV7-2 and TRBJ2-7, with D maybe TRBD2 (5 bases). Germline V gives CDR1 SGHTA, CDR2 FQGNSA. The CDR3 spans 15 residues. Trimming pared 1 base from V and 0 bases from J, leaving 10 bases between. This CDR3 reads CASSLEGSLSYEQYF. The DNA of the CDR3 is TGTGCCAGCAGCTTAGAAGGGAGTCTCTCCTACGAGCAGTACTTC.

The chain combines TRBV5-6 with TRBJ2-3, with 9 bases fitting TRBD2. This CDR3 comprises 16 residues. Trimming took 1 base from V and 0 from J; bases not matched to a gene: 3. Germline CDR1 and CDR2: SGHDT and YYEEEE. CDR3 in amino acids: CASSLTSGSSTDTQYF. As DNA, the CDR3 is TGTGCCAGCAGCTTGACTAGCGGGTCTAGCACAGATACGCAGTATTTT.

This clone was detected a few times. This chain uses TRBV10-3 with TRBJ2-1; 7 bases agree with TRBD2. The CDR3 has 15 residues. J lost 7 bases, V lost 2 bases, and 8 bases had no gene match. CDR1 is ENHRY and CDR2 is SYGVKD in the germline V gene. The CDR3 coding sequence is TGTGCCATCAGTGAGCAAACGGGAGGAGGAAATGAGCAGTTCTTC. This sequence encodes CAISEQTGGGNEQFF.

V usage is TRBV18 and J usage is TRBJ1-1; D is unclear. The CDR3 consists of 11 residues. Trimming took 3 bases from V and 4 from J, leaving 3 bases between them. Germline CDR1 KGHSH, CDR2 LQKENI. The CDR3 bases are TGTGCCAGCTCACCGGCCACTGAAGCTTTCTTT. This codes for CASSPATEAFF.

This sequence joins TRBV7-8 and TRBJ1-1; D may be TRBD1 (6 bases). The germline V gene encodes CDR1 SGHVS and CDR2 FQNEAQ. The CDR3 sequence is 13 residues long. Trimming removed 6 bases from V and 4 bases from J, with 12 bases in between. In DNA form, the CDR3 reads TGTGCCAGCAGTCCCAACAGGGCCACTGAAGCTTTCTTT. Amino acid sequence: CASSPNRATEAFF.

This clone was detected a few times. The chain carries TRBV27 and TRBJ1-1; 8 nucleotides line up with TRBD1. Germline-derived CDR1 and CDR2 are MNHEY and SMNVEV (reference sequence). This CDR3 comprises 15 residues. After removal of 1 base from V and 4 bases from J, the junction contained 5 bases not matched to a gene. This CDR3 is CASSLFRGQGTEAFF. The CDR3 region has the DNA TGTGCCAGCAGTTTATTCAGGGGGCAGGGCACTGAAGCTTTCTTT.

The chain combines TRBV5-4 with TRBJ2-5; 7 nucleotides align to TRBD2. Germline V gene sequence: CDR1 SGHNT, CDR2 YYREEE (reference sequence). The CDR3 contains 16 residues. After removal of 4 bases from V and 5 bases from J, the junction contained 14 bases not matched to a gene. CDR3 sequence: CASSPPASGVGETQYF. In DNA, the CDR3 is TGTGCCAGCAGCCCGCCTGCTAGCGGAGTGGGGGAGACCCAGTACTTC. Filled out from reference TRBV5-4 and TRBJ2-5, the complete variable domain reads ETGVTQSPTHLIKTRGQQVTLRCSSQSGHNTVSWYQQALGQGPQFIFQYYREEENGRGNFPPRFSGLQFPNYSSELNVNALELDDSALYLCASSPPASGVGETQYFGPGTRLLVL.

The chain has TRBV6-6 and TRBJ2-7, with 9 nucleotides matching TRBD1. CDR1 is MNHNY and CDR2 is SVGAGI in the germline V gene (reference sequence). V lost 0 bases, J lost 1 base, and 4 bases stayed unmatched. This CDR3 is 16 amino acids long. The CDR3 reads CASSYSGTGKSYEQYF. In DNA, the CDR3 is TGTGCCAGCAGTTACTCTGGGACAGGGAAGTCCTACGAGCAGTACTTC.

The chain carries TRBV29-1 and TRBJ1-1; a possible D gene is TRBD1 (6 bases). The CDR3 is 16 residues long. Germline loops: CDR1 SQVTM, CDR2 ANQGSEA. Trimming took 1 base from V and 0 from J, leaving 15 bases between them. The CDR3 loop reads CSVEGVRGALNTEAFF. The DNA for the CDR3 is TGCAGCGTTGAAGGGGTCAGGGGAGCTTTGAACACTGAAGCTTTCTTT.

The chain combines TRBV28 with TRBJ2-3, with TRBD1 identical over 8 bases. Germline values: CDR1 MDHEN, CDR2 SYDVKM. The CDR3 has 16 residues. V trimming: 5 bases; J trimming: 0 bases; junction bases outside the gene matches: 7. As DNA, the CDR3 is TGTGCCAGCAGTCCACGACAGGGGTCTAGCACAGATACGCAGTATTTT. Amino acid sequence: CASSPRQGSSTDTQYF.

This chain connects TRBV6-4 to TRBJ1-6; 8 positions agree with TRBD1. CDR1 MRHNA and CDR2 SNTAGT come from the germline V gene. The CDR3 is made up of 15 amino acids. The J segment lost 7 bases and the V segment lost 0 bases, leaving 2 bases of the junction unmatched. Here the CDR3 DNA reads TGTGCCAGCAGTGACTCCGGACAGGGAAATTCACCCCTCCACTTT. It is translated as CASSDSGQGNSPLHF.

The rearrangement links TRBV7-9 to TRBJ1-4; 8 nucleotides agree with TRBD1. In germline, CDR1 is SEHNR, CDR2 FQNEAQ (reference sequence). V shed 4 bases, J shed 8 bases, and the junction held 6 bases outside the gene matches. The CDR3 extends over 14 amino acids. In DNA, the CDR3 is TGTGCCAGCAGCTCCCAGGGGGCAGGAGAAAAACTGTTTTTT. Protein: CASSSQGAGEKLFF.

The sample holds one count of this clone. The chain combines TRBV5-1 with TRBJ1-2; TRBD1 is a possible D gene (5 bases). Trimming left V 0 bases short and J 3 bases short, with 12 bases between. CDR1 is SGHRS, CDR2 YFSETQ, per germline. The CDR3 totals 15 residues. CDR3 DNA: TGCGCCAGCAGCTTGGTTGGGGGAGGTGACTATGGCTACACCTTC. Its translation is CASSLVGGGDYGYTF.

This clone appeared a single time. V is TRBV18 and J is TRBJ2-7, with 8 bases lining up with TRBD1. The CDR3 contains 15 residues. The V gene's germline CDR1 is KGHSH and CDR2 LQKENI. J was trimmed by 6 bases and V by 6 bases; bases with no gene match: 13. The CDR3 is CASSPFGQGFVEQYF. CDR3 bases: TGTGCCAGCTCCCCCTTCGGACAGGGATTCGTCGAGCAGTACTTC.

The gene calls are TRBV7-3 and TRBJ2-2; D perhaps matches TRBD2 (5 bases). Looked up from germline, CDR1 is SGHTA and CDR2 is FQGTGA. The CDR3 loop spans 16 amino acids. With 5 bases removed from V and 2 bases from J, the gap between germline ends came to 15 bases. Written as DNA, the CDR3 is TGTGCCAGCAGCCTGGAGGCCGGGGATAACACCGGGGAGCTGTTTTTT. This translates into CASSLEAGDNTGELFF.

This clone was recorded once. This chain uses TRBV11-3 with TRBJ2-5; 7 nucleotides line up with TRBD2. The V segment lost 4 bases and the J segment 0 bases; nucleotides outside the gene matches: 11. Germline V lookup: CDR1 SGHNT, CDR2 YENEEA. This CDR3 comprises 17 residues. The CDR3 coding sequence is TGTGCCAGCAGCTCGGGGCGTAGCGGGCCGTACCAAGAGACCCAGTACTTC. Encoded protein: CASSSGRSGPYQETQYF.

This chain links TRBV5-1 with TRBJ2-2; no clear D gene. This CDR3 is built from 14 residues. CDR1 is SGHRS, CDR2 YFSETQ, per germline. V was trimmed by 4 bases and J by 5 bases, leaving 12 bases between them. CDR3 in DNA: TGCGCCAGCAGCCAACTCTCTCAAACCGGGGAGCTGTTTTTT. Residues: CASSQLSQTGELFF.

The V gene is TRBV7-2, the J gene TRBJ1-6, with 8 positions matching TRBD1. The CDR3 consists of 14 residues. The V segment lost 5 bases and the J segment 7 bases; nucleotides outside the gene matches: 4. CDR1 and CDR2 from the germline V gene are SGHTA and FQGNSA. The CDR3 DNA reads as TGTGCCAGCAGCGTGACAGGGGAAAATTCACCCCTCCACTTT. Encoded protein: CASSVTGENSPLHF.